The 30 T cell receptor beta chains below were found in one sample sequenced in a study of cytomegalovirus exposure and HLA in healthy donors. The PCR employed 60 Vbeta primers together with 13 Jbeta primers. Assay used: immunoSEQ multiplex PCR; TCRdb lists only in-frame clones, some missing. The profile covers 100,000 to 150,000 clones, with 83% appearing a single time and about 3.9% taken by the ten largest. Material for sequencing was PBMCs. Receptors were obtained from a middle-aged woman in good health and CMV-seropositive.

The chain joins TRBV4-1 to TRBJ2-7; 7 bases line up with TRBD2. The CDR3 loop spans 15 amino acids. Per germline, CDR1 MGHRA and CDR2 YSYEKL. After removal of 1 base from V and 2 bases from J, the junction contained 5 bases not matched to a gene. The CDR3 protein is CASSQGSAGAYEQYF. CDR3 DNA sequence: TGCGCCAGCAGCCAAGGTAGCGCGGGGGCCTACGAGCAGTACTTC.

This sequence joins TRBV9 and TRBJ1-6; 7 bases align to TRBD1. Looked up from germline, CDR1 is SGDLS and CDR2 is YYNGEE. The junction had 5 bases not matched to a gene; V was cut back by 2 bases and J by 6 bases. This CDR3 has 15 amino acids. CDR3 DNA sequence: TGTGCCAGCAGCGTCGATGGGACAGTTAATTCACCCCTCCACTTT. It yields the protein CASSVDGTVNSPLHF.

The chain combines TRBV5-1 with TRBJ2-7; 11 positions match TRBD1. The germline CDR1 and CDR2 sequences are SGHRS and YFSETQ. Unmatched junction bases numbered 5, after V lost 3 bases and J lost 3 bases. The length of the CDR3 is 15 residues. This chain's CDR3 is CASSSRGQGDYEQYF. CDR3 nucleotide sequence: TGCGCCAGCAGCTCTAGGGGACAGGGGGACTACGAGCAGTACTTC.

This chain uses TRBV13 with TRBJ2-4; 14 bases fit TRBD2. Germline CDR1 and CDR2: PRHDT and FYEKMQ (reference sequence). V shed 5 bases and J 2 bases; nucleotides not matched to a gene: 14. The CDR3 is 20 residues long. The CDR3: CASSKGGGLAGAGTKNIQYF. In DNA form, the CDR3 reads TGTGCCAGCAGCAAAGGGGGGGGACTAGCGGGAGCAGGAACCAAAAACATTCAGTACTTC. Full variable domain (remainder filled in from reference TRBV13 and TRBJ2-4): AAGVIQSPRHLIKEKRETATLKCYPIPRHDTVYWYQQGPGQDPQFLISFYEKMQSDKGSIPDRFSAQQFSDYHSELNMSSLELGDSALYFCASSKGGGLAGAGTKNIQYFGAGTRLSVL.

The V gene is TRBV15, the J gene TRBJ1-5; 8 positions agree with TRBD1. Germline V gene lookup returns CDR1 LNHNV and CDR2 YYDKDF (reference sequence). The CDR3 spans 17 residues. V shed 0 bases and J 0 bases; nucleotides not matched to a gene: 4. CDR3 sequence: CATSRELGQASNQPQHF. CDR3 nucleotides: TGTGCCACCAGCAGAGAGTTGGGACAGGCTAGCAATCAGCCCCAGCATTTT.

The genes are TRBV5-1 and TRBJ2-1; the match to TRBD2 covers 8 bases. This CDR3 comprises 16 residues. Germline values: CDR1 SGHRS, CDR2 YFSETQ. Unmatched junction bases numbered 11, after V lost 2 bases and J lost 7 bases. The CDR3 spells CASSFGLALEWNEQFF. CDR3 nucleotide sequence: TGCGCCAGCAGCTTCGGACTAGCCCTTGAGTGGAATGAGCAGTTCTTC.

This chain uses TRBV7-8 with TRBJ2-7; tentative D call: TRBD1 (6 bases). Germline CDR1 and CDR2: SGHVS and FQNEAQ. The CDR3 is 14 amino acids. Between the trimmed V and J ends, which lost 1 base and 4 bases, there was a span of 11 bases. CDR3 amino acids: CASSLDGTHYEQYF. The DNA for the CDR3 is TGTGCCAGCAGCTTAGATGGGACACATTACGAGCAGTACTTC.

The V gene is TRBV13, the J gene TRBJ2-2; possibly TRBD2 for D (6 bases). This CDR3 is 18 amino acids long. V was pared by 5 bases and J by 3 bases, with 22 bases between. CDR1 and CDR2 (germline): PRHDT, FYEKMQ (reference sequence). Here the CDR3 DNA reads TGTGCCAGCAGCCGCGCCGGAGGGGAGCCGGGGCACACCGGGGAGCTGTTTTTT. It is translated as CASSRAGGEPGHTGELFF.

The chain joins TRBV5-4 to TRBJ1-1, with D tentatively TRBD1 (6 bases). The ends were cut back, 0 bases at V and 6 bases at J, with 15 bases in the middle. The V gene's germline CDR1 is SGHNT and CDR2 YYREEE (reference sequence). The CDR3 sequence is 15 residues long. The CDR3 region has the DNA TGTGCCAGCAGCTTGGTCAGGGGTCGTAGCTCTGAAGCTTTCTTT. Amino acid sequence: CASSLVRGRSSEAFF.

This sequence joins TRBV27 and TRBJ1-1, with 8 bases lining up with TRBD1. From germline, CDR1 is MNHEY and CDR2 SMNVEV (reference sequence). V was clipped by 6 bases and J by 1 base; unmatched bases: 4. CDR3 length: 14 amino acids. This CDR3 reads CASRTGVENTEAFF. The DNA of the CDR3 is TGTGCCAGCAGGACAGGGGTGGAGAACACTGAAGCTTTCTTT.

The chain carries TRBV30 and TRBJ2-3; TRBD1 aligns across 7 bases. Unmatched junction bases numbered 4, after V lost 0 bases and J lost 1 base. Germline V CDR1 and CDR2: GTSNPN, SVGIG (reference sequence). This CDR3 contains 15 residues. CDR3 loop: CAWSVQGGGTDTQYF. The CDR3 coding sequence is TGTGCCTGGAGTGTACAAGGGGGCGGCACAGATACGCAGTATTTT.

The chain combines TRBV7-9 with TRBJ1-1; the D is unclear. Germline V gene lookup returns CDR1 SEHNR and CDR2 FQNEAQ (reference sequence). There are 13 residues in the CDR3. V lost 3 bases, J lost 5 bases, and 10 bases lay in between. In nucleotides, the CDR3 is TGTGCCAGCAGCTTCGGGGTCGCGACTGAAGCTTTCTTT. Its protein product is CASSFGVATEAFF.

V usage is TRBV9 and J usage is TRBJ2-7; possibly TRBD2 for D (7 bases). The CDR3 runs 16 residues. V was trimmed by 3 bases and J by 1 base, leaving 17 bases between them. Germline CDR1 is SGDLS and CDR2 is YYNGEE. The CDR3 DNA reads TGTGCCAGCAGCGGGGGGCCTAGCGGTTTTTCCTACGAGCAGTACTTC. Residues: CASSGGPSGFSYEQYF.

This chain connects TRBV4-1 to TRBJ1-2; 8 bases are shared with TRBD1. Per the germline V gene, CDR1 is MGHRA and CDR2 is YSYEKL. J lost 3 bases, V lost 4 bases, and 7 bases had no gene match. This CDR3 has 15 residues. The CDR3 is CASSLGQGEYYGYTF. In DNA, the CDR3 is TGCGCCAGCAGCCTCGGACAGGGTGAATACTATGGCTACACCTTC.

V and J are TRBV5-1 and TRBJ1-1; D may be TRBD1 (6 bases). V was pared by 7 bases and J by 8 bases, with 12 bases between. Germline CDR1 is SGHRS and CDR2 is YFSETQ. CDR3 length equals 11 residues. Here the CDR3 DNA reads TGCGCCAGCGGCACAGGGAGAGAAGCTTTCTTT. Protein: CASGTGREAFF.

The chain recombines TRBV7-6 with TRBJ1-1; D remains unclear. From germline, CDR1 is SGHVS and CDR2 FNYEAQ. CDR3 size: 13 residues. The V and J ends lost 7 bases and 0 bases respectively, with 9 bases between them. The DNA of the CDR3 is TGTGCCAGCAAGCCGGGGTTGAACACTGAAGCTTTCTTT. Translation: CASKPGLNTEAFF.

The gene calls are TRBV15 and TRBJ2-5, with a weak D call TRBD1 (5 bases). The germline V gene encodes CDR1 LNHNV and CDR2 YYDKDF (reference sequence). Trimming took off 3 bases at V and 5 bases at J, with 16 bases between the two ends. The CDR3 is 15 residues long. The CDR3 DNA sequence: TGTGCCACCAGCAGGTCGGTAGGGGCGACGGAGACCCAGTACTTC. Amino acid sequence: CATSRSVGATETQYF.

The chain recombines TRBV15 with TRBJ2-2; D gene ambiguous. This CDR3 has 16 amino acids. The ends were cut back, 3 bases at V and 0 bases at J, with 11 bases in the middle. Germline lookup yields CDR1 LNHNV and CDR2 YYDKDF (reference sequence). As DNA, the CDR3 is TGTGCCACCAGCAGTTTCGCCAAGCCGAACACCGGGGAGCTGTTTTTT. Residues: CATSSFAKPNTGELFF.

The genes are TRBV30 and TRBJ2-2, with D possibly TRBD1 on 6 matching bases. V was shortened by 3 bases and J by 7 bases, with 12 bases between the two germline ends. The CDR3 has 13 amino acids. The germline V gene encodes CDR1 GTSNPN and CDR2 SVGIG (reference sequence). The CDR3 region has the DNA TGTGCCTGGAGCTTACAGGGAAACGGGGAGCTGTTTTTT. The encoded protein is CAWSLQGNGELFF.

The chain couples TRBV11-3 to TRBJ1-5; no definite D call. Deletions cut 2 bases from V and 0 bases from J, with 17 bases between. CDR1 and CDR2 (germline): SGHNT, YENEEA. This CDR3 has 18 residues. The CDR3 coding sequence is TGTGCCAGCAGCTTATTCTTTCACAGATTTACTAGCAATCAGCCCCAGCATTTT. It encodes CASSLFFHRFTSNQPQHF.

The CDR3 here is CASSSRASRFDTQYF. CDR3 DNA: TGTGCCAGCAGCTCCCGGGCTAGCAGGTTCGATACGCAGTATTTT. The chain links TRBV6-5 to TRBJ2-3; possibly TRBD2 for D (5 bases). The CDR3 extends over 15 amino acids. Trimming stripped 6 bases from V and 6 bases from J, with 19 bases between. Germline V gene data show CDR1 as MNHEY and CDR2 as SVGAGI.

V usage is TRBV2 and J usage is TRBJ1-1; D call uncertain. V dropped 6 bases and J dropped 6 bases, with 14 bases sitting between them. The CDR3 covers 13 residues. Germline-derived CDR1 and CDR2 are SNHLY and FYNNEI. CDR3 sequence (DNA): TGTGCCAGCAGCCGAGGGCGGGGTGCTGAAGCTTTCTTT. Translating it yields CASSRGRGAEAFF.

The chain has TRBV6-6 and TRBJ2-1; TRBD2 matches 9 bases. J lost 9 bases, V lost 5 bases, and 11 bases had no gene match. The CDR3 covers 15 residues. The germline gives CDR1 MNHNY, CDR2 SVGAGI (reference sequence). The DNA for the CDR3 is TGTGCCAGCAGTGCCCTGGCGGGAGGGTCGGTTGAGCAGTTCTTC. Translated: CASSALAGGSVEQFF.

The CDR3 is CASSLGGLDNEQFF. In DNA, the CDR3 is TGTGCCAGCAGCTTGGGGGGACTAGACAATGAGCAGTTCTTC. The rearrangement joins TRBV5-4 to TRBJ2-1, with 8 bases lining up with TRBD2. From germline, CDR1 is SGHNT and CDR2 YYREEE (reference sequence). The CDR3 sequence is 14 residues long. J gave up 5 bases and V 0 bases, and 1 base lay outside the gene matches. Variable domain in full (rest from reference TRBV5-4 and TRBJ2-1): ETGVTQSPTHLIKTRGQQVTLRCSSQSGHNTVSWYQQALGQGPQFIFQYYREEENGRGNFPPRFSGLQFPNYSSELNVNALELDDSALYLCASSLGGLDNEQFFGPGTRLTVL.

The V and J genes are TRBV11-2 and TRBJ2-2; 10 positions agree with TRBD2. The CDR3 length is 16 residues. The V segment lost 1 base and the J segment 7 bases; nucleotides outside the gene matches: 6. CDR1 is SGHAT, CDR2 FQNNGV, per germline. The CDR3 is CASSLAASGSVGELFF. CDR3 DNA: TGTGCCAGCAGCTTAGCTGCTAGCGGGAGTGTCGGGGAGCTGTTTTTT. The variable domain in full, with the rest retrieved from reference TRBV11-2 and TRBJ2-2, is EAGVAQSPRYKIIEKRQSVAFWCNPISGHATLYWYQQILGQGPKLLIQFQNNGVVDDSQLPKDRFSAERLKGVDSTLKIQPAKLEDSAVYLCASSLAASGSVGELFFGEGSRLTVL.

The chain joins TRBV18 to TRBJ2-7, with 7 positions matching TRBD1. Per the germline V gene, CDR1 is KGHSH and CDR2 is LQKENI. The V and J ends lost 1 base and 4 bases, in that order; junction bases with no gene match: 4. The CDR3 extends over 14 amino acids. The CDR3 sequence: CASSPRDREYEQYF. DNA of the CDR3: TGTGCCAGCTCACCACGGGACAGAGAATACGAGCAGTACTTC.

The chain combines TRBV11-2 with TRBJ2-7; D ambiguous. Germline CDR1 reads SGHAT; CDR2 reads FQNNGV. The length of the CDR3 is 12 residues. V lost 5 bases and J 6 bases, leaving 11 bases between the germline ends. The CDR3 nucleotides are TGTGCCAGCAGCCTATTGAGTCCCGAGCAGTACTTC. This encodes CASSLLSPEQYF.

The chain has TRBV7-3 and TRBJ1-1; possible D gene TRBD1, 5 bases. The germline CDR1 and CDR2 sequences are SGHTA and FQGTGA. The CDR3 is made up of 15 amino acids. V dropped 5 bases and J dropped 3 bases, with 16 bases sitting between them. CDR3 nucleotide sequence: TGTGCCAGCAGCCGGGGCAGGGAGGTTGACACTGAAGCTTTCTTT. As protein: CASSRGREVDTEAFF.

V usage is TRBV9 and J usage is TRBJ2-7; 8 nucleotides line up with TRBD1. Germline V gives CDR1 SGDLS, CDR2 YYNGEE. The CDR3 spans 13 residues. V gave up 4 bases and J gave up 6 bases; unmatched junction bases: 6. Here the CDR3 DNA reads TGTGCCAGCAGCCCCCCGACAGGGGCCGAGCAGTACTTC. Protein: CASSPPTGAEQYF.

The CDR3 bases are TGTGCCAGTTCGACAGGGTTCGACTCCTACGAGCAGTACTTC. This codes for CASSTGFDSYEQYF. The chain joins TRBV19 to TRBJ2-7; 7 bases are shared with TRBD1. Germline lookup yields CDR1 LNHDA and CDR2 SQIVND (reference sequence). Trimming took 8 bases from V and 0 from J; bases not matched to a gene: 7. The CDR3 covers 14 residues.